This TCR beta chain was obtained from a study of T cells in Graves' hyperthyroidism and ophthalmopathy. Notes on the study in general: Blood held most thyroid clonotypes expanded above 0.001 frequency. Ophthalmopathy was distinguished from stable hyperthyroidism by 13 V-J signatures.

This clonotype showed up many times. Its antigen remains unknown. Amplification yielded TCR beta CDR3 regions, with RNA transcripts as the source. Initially, a first-round RT-PCR of the TCR CDR3 employed the HTBI primer set. TCRdb used MiXCR to reprocess the multiplex PCR reads, holding one entry per CDR3 protein. The table includes a few hundred thousand distinct CDR3 sequences, more than 14% detected once. The CDR3 is 14 residues long. Per the germline V gene, CDR1 is DFQATT and CDR2 is SNEGSKA (reference sequence). After removal of 6 bases from V and 9 bases from J, the junction contained 9 bases not matched to a gene. PBMCs were collected from an approximately 10 ml volume of fresh peripheral blood.

This chain links TRBV20-1 with TRBJ2-1, with 12 bases lining up with TRBD2. The sequence was obtained from a woman between 40 and 55 years old with Graves' hyperthyroidism that later progressed to Graves' ophthalmopathy. Sequencing was carried out using blood. The CDR3 DNA reads TGCAGTGCCCCGGAGGCTAGCGGGAGGGGTGAGCAGTTCTTC. This translates into CSAPEASGRGEQFF.